A single sample is the source of the 19 T cell receptor beta chains below, sequenced in a study of identical twins. TCRdb re-called the 5' RACE reads through MiXCR, storing one row per CDR3 protein. The sample lists some 250,000 distinct CDR3 sequences, about 12% occurring once. In addition, the sample was reused for a study of yellow fever vaccine responses in identical twins.

Sequencing was done on a sample of memory (CD45RO+) T cells sorted from blood. These receptors were taken from a woman between 18 and 29 years old in good health.

This clonotype has only a few counts. CDR3 amino acids: CSARDLGTSTYEQYF. The DNA of the CDR3 is TGCAGTGCTAGAGATCTAGGGACTAGTACCTACGAGCAGTACTTC. The chain combines TRBV20-1 with TRBJ2-7, with 8 bases aligning to TRBD2. The germline gives CDR1 DFQATT, CDR2 SNEGSKA (reference sequence). With 0 bases clipped from V and 2 bases from J, the junction kept 6 bases outside the gene matches. The CDR3 extends over 15 amino acids.

This clonotype was counted at least ten times. The V call is TRBV10-2, the J call TRBJ2-7; 8 positions match TRBD1. This CDR3 region has 14 residues. Losses at the gene ends were 8 bases for V and 2 bases for J; bases not matched to a gene: 8. Germline assignment: CDR1 WSHSY and CDR2 SAAADI. CDR3 amino acids: CASRLGTGAYEQYF. The CDR3 region has the DNA TGCGCCAGCCGCCTCGGGACAGGAGCCTACGAGCAGTACTTC.

The chain recombines TRBV7-2 with TRBJ2-1, with 16 bases that match TRBD2. The ends lost 0 bases at V and 5 bases at J; junction bases unmatched: 7. Germline CDR1 reads SGHTA; CDR2 reads FQGNSA. The CDR3 is 19 residues long. CDR3 residues: CASSLAGTSGRASHNEQFF. The CDR3 nucleotides are TGTGCCAGCAGCTTAGCGGGGACTAGCGGGAGGGCCTCTCACAATGAGCAGTTCTTC.

The rearrangement joins TRBV9 to TRBJ2-3, with D tentatively TRBD2 (5 bases). CDR1 and CDR2 (germline): SGDLS, YYNGEE. The length of the CDR3 is 16 residues. Deletions cut 0 bases from V and 4 bases from J, with 15 bases between. The chain's CDR3 is CASSVGRVSAPDTQYF. The DNA for the CDR3 is TGTGCCAGCAGCGTAGGTCGGGTTAGCGCTCCAGATACGCAGTATTTT.

This clonotype was detected only a few times. CDR3 DNA sequence: TGTGCCAGCAGTACCTCCTTGGGGCGCACAGATACGCAGTATTTT. It specifies CASSTSLGRTDTQYF. The rearrangement uses TRBV6-1 and TRBJ2-3, with D tentatively TRBD1 (5 bases). The CDR3 runs 15 residues. The germline V and J ends were trimmed by 5 bases and 1 base, with 13 bases remaining between them. From germline, CDR1 is MNHNS and CDR2 SASEGT.

The chain carries TRBV20-1 and TRBJ2-6, with 7 positions matching TRBD1. The CDR3 totals 18 residues. The germline gives CDR1 DFQATT, CDR2 SNEGSKA (reference sequence). Trimming removed 0 bases from V and 0 bases from J; junction bases left unmatched: 8. The CDR3, as DNA: TGCAGTGCTAGAGATTTTACAGGGGCCTTCTCTGGGGCCAACGTCCTGACTTTC. It encodes CSARDFTGAFSGANVLTF.

This clonotype was detected many times. V and J are TRBV24-1 and TRBJ2-7; 7 bases line up with TRBD1. The germline V gene encodes CDR1 KGHDR and CDR2 SFDVKD. Trimming removed 2 bases from V and 6 bases from J; junction bases left unmatched: 6. CDR3 length: 14 amino acids. CDR3 sequence: CATSDSSHRGEQYF. The CDR3 DNA reads TGTGCCACCAGTGATTCATCCCACAGGGGCGAGCAGTACTTC.

The chain carries TRBV18 and TRBJ2-3, with 7 positions matching TRBD1. There are 12 residues in the CDR3. The J segment lost 14 bases and the V segment lost 0 bases, leaving 5 bases of the junction unmatched. Looked up from germline, CDR1 is KGHSH and CDR2 is LQKENI. CDR3 bases: TGTGCCAGCTCACCACCTACAGGGGTTTGGTATTTT. As protein: CASSPPTGVWYF.

The table lists this clonotype with many counts. This sequence joins TRBV5-1 and TRBJ1-3; 8 bases fit TRBD1. This CDR3 has 15 amino acids. J was trimmed by 2 bases and V by 4 bases; bases with no gene match: 5. CDR1 is SGHRS, CDR2 YFSETQ, per germline. CDR3 loop: CASSPTGVPGNTIYF. DNA of the CDR3: TGCGCCAGCAGCCCGACAGGGGTCCCTGGAAACACCATATATTTT.

J is TRBJ2-3 and V is TRBV7-8; D is undetermined. This CDR3 spans 15 amino acids. Trimming took off 4 bases at V and 1 base at J, with 12 bases between the two ends. The germline V gene has CDR1 SGHVS and CDR2 FQNEAQ. CDR3 residues: CASSWEDTGTDTQYF. In DNA form, the CDR3 reads TGTGCCAGCAGCTGGGAAGACACTGGCACAGATACGCAGTATTTT.

In its sample, this clonotype was seen many times. The rearrangement joins TRBV20-1 to TRBJ2-1; 9 positions match TRBD2. This CDR3 is built from 15 residues. Per the germline V gene, CDR1 is DFQATT and CDR2 is SNEGSKA (reference sequence). The junction had 6 bases not matched to a gene; V was cut back by 5 bases and J by 1 base. The CDR3 region is CSAPRGGQSYNEQFF. CDR3 DNA: TGCAGTGCTCCGCGGGGGGGACAGTCCTACAATGAGCAGTTCTTC.

This chain joins TRBV12-3 or TRBV12-4 and TRBJ2-3, with 7 bases that match TRBD1. The CDR3 extends over 15 amino acids. With V trimmed by 6 bases and J by 8 bases, 14 bases remained unmatched. The CDR3 region has the DNA TGTGCCAGCAGCCGACTCGTTACTCCAGGGGGTACGCAGTATTTT. Amino acids: CASSRLVTPGGTQYF.

This clonotype came up many times. The gene calls are TRBV7-2 and TRBJ2-7; D gene ambiguous. V lost 1 base to trimming and J lost 7 bases, with 11 bases between them. This CDR3 region has 13 residues. Germline values: CDR1 SGHTA, CDR2 FQGNSA. This chain's CDR3 is CASSLVLTEEQYF. Here the CDR3 DNA reads TGTGCCAGCAGCTTAGTCTTGACGGAAGAGCAGTACTTC.

This clonotype has ten or more counts. The chain uses TRBV3-1 and TRBJ2-5, with 15 bases identical to TRBD2. The CDR3 sequence is 16 residues long. Trimming at V came to 3 bases and at J to 5 bases, leaving 4 bases not matched to a gene. Germline CDR1 reads LGHDT; CDR2 reads YNNKEL (reference sequence). The CDR3 loop reads CASSQDGLAGGETQYF. In nucleotides, the CDR3 is TGTGCCAGCAGCCAGGATGGACTAGCGGGAGGGGAGACCCAGTACTTC.

This clonotype was counted a few times. The V gene is TRBV12-3 or TRBV12-4, the J gene TRBJ2-2, with 8 bases identical to TRBD1. The CDR3 has 15 amino acids. Trimming at V came to 6 bases and at J to 1 base, leaving 4 bases not matched to a gene. The CDR3 is CASSAGGRNTGELFF. CDR3 bases: TGTGCCAGCAGCGCAGGGGGCCGGAACACCGGGGAGCTGTTTTTT.

This clonotype occurred a few times. This chain joins TRBV3-1 and TRBJ2-7; 9 bases align to TRBD2. The V gene's germline CDR1 is LGHDT and CDR2 YNNKEL (reference sequence). Unmatched junction bases numbered 0, after V lost 2 bases and J lost 4 bases. There are 13 residues in the CDR3. CDR3 loop: CASSQLAGYEQYF. The CDR3 DNA follows: TGTGCCAGCAGCCAACTAGCGGGATACGAGCAGTACTTC.

In regard to this clonotype: One junction end disagrees with the germline gene, perhaps due to a read error. The genes are TRBV5-1 and TRBJ2-7; possibly TRBD1 for D (5 bases). The CDR3 extends over 13 amino acids. Germline V lookup: CDR1 SGHRS, CDR2 YFSETQ. The DNA of the CDR3 is TGCGCCAGCAGCCCAGGGCCTCCTAAGGAAGGGGTCTTC. It yields the protein CASSPGPPKEGVF.

This chain connects TRBV20-1 to TRBJ2-7; D unresolved. The CDR3 is 13 amino acids. V was clipped by 1 base and J by 2 bases, with 9 bases between them. Germline assignment: CDR1 DFQATT and CDR2 SNEGSKA (reference sequence). CDR3 nucleotide sequence: TGCAGTGCTAGAGTACCGGCGACCTACGAGCAGTACTTC. Protein: CSARVPATYEQYF.

This clonotype has only a few counts. The chain uses TRBV28 and TRBJ2-3; D is possibly TRBD1 or TRBD2 (5 bases each). V was cut by 6 bases and J by 2 bases, with 27 bases left in between. This CDR3 is 19 amino acids long. Germline V gene sequence: CDR1 MDHEN, CDR2 SYDVKM. CDR3 residues: CASSTYLLRGERDTDTQYF. DNA of the CDR3: TGTGCCAGCAGCACGTACCTCCTTAGGGGAGAAAGGGACACAGATACGCAGTATTTT.